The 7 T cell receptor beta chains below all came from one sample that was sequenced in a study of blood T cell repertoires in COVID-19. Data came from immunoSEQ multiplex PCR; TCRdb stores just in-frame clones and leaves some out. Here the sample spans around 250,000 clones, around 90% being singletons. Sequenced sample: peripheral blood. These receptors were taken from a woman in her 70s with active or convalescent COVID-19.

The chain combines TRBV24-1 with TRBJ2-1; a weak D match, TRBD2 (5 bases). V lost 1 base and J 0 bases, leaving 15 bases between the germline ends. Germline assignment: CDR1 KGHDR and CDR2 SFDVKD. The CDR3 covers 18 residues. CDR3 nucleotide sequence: TGTGCCACCAGTGATTTAGCTGGCGGGCCTAACTCCTACAATGAGCAGTTCTTC. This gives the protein CATSDLAGGPNSYNEQFF.

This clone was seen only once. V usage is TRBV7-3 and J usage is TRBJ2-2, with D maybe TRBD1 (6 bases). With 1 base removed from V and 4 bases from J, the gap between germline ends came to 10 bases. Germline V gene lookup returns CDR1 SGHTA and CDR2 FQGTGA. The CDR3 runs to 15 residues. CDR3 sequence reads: CASSLKGGFTGELFF. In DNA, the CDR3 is TGTGCCAGCAGCTTAAAAGGGGGTTTCACCGGGGAGCTGTTTTTT.

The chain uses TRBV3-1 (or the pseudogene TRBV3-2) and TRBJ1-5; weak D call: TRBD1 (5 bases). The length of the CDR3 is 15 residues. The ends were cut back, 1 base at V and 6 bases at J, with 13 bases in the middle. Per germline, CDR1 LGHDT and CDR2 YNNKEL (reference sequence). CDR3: CASSQGPGRGQPQHF. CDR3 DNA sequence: TGTGCCAGCAGCCAAGGCCCAGGGAGGGGTCAGCCCCAGCATTTT.

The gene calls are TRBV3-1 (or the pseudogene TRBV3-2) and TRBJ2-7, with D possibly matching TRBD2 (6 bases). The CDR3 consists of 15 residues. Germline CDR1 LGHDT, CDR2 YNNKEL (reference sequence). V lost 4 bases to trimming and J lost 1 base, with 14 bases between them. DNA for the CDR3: TGTGCCAGCAGCCCTTCGGGGGTTGAATCCTACGAGCAGTACTTC. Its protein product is CASSPSGVESYEQYF.

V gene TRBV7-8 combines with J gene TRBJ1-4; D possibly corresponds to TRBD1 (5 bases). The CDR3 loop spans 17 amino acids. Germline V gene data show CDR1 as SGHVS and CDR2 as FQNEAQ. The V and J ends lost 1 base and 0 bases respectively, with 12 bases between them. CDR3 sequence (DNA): TGTGCCAGCAGCTTAGGGGGATGGGGGGCAACTAATGAAAAACTGTTTTTT. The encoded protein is CASSLGGWGATNEKLFF.

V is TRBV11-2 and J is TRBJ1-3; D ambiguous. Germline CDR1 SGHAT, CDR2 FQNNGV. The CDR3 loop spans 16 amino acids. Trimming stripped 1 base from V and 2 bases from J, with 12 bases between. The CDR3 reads CASSLVERAAGNTIYF. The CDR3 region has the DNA TGTGCCAGCAGCTTAGTGGAGCGTGCCGCTGGAAACACCATATATTTT.

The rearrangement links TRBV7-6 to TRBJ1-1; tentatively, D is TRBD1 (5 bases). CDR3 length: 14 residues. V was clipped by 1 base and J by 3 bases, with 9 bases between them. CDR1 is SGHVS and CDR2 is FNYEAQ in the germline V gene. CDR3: CASSLDPGDTEAFF. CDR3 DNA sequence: TGTGCCAGCAGCTTAGATCCGGGGGACACTGAAGCTTTCTTT.